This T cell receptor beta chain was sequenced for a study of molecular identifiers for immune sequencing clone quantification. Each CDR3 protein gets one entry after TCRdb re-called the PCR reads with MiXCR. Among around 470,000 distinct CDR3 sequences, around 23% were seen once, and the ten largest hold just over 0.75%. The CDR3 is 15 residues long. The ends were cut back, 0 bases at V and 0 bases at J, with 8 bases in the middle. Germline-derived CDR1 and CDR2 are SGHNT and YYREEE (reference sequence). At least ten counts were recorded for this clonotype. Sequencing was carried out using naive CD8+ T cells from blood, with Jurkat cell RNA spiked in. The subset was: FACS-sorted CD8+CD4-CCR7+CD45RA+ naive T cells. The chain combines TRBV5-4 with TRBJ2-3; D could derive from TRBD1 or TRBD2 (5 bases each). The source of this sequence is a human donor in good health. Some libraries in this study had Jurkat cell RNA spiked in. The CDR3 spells CASSLEGPSTDTQYF. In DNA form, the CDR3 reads TGTGCCAGCAGCTTGGAGGGACCGAGCACAGATACGCAGTATTTT.